A selection of T cell receptor beta chains follows, all from one sample in a study of T cells in Graves' hyperthyroidism and ophthalmopathy. TCRdb independently ran MiXCR on the multiplex PCR reads; one entry per CDR3 protein. The sample has about 640,000 distinct CDR3 sequences; less than 25% are singletons. Sequenced sample: blood. The origin of the receptors is a man between 25 and 39 years old with Graves' ophthalmopathy. The CDR3 runs from the conserved cysteine through the conserved F or W.

v_call cdr3_aa
TRBV11-2 CASSPRDNQETQYF
TRBV20-1 CSAPPGTEETQYF
TRBV7-9 CASSLSSGRGTQYF
TRBV3-1 CASSQAEQKAFF
TRBV29-1 CSVTGQGAYEQYF
TRBV6-1 CASSEGPRGGHTGELFF
TRBV9 CASSPAAATNEKLFF
TRBV30 CAWRVGRTSGTGELFF
TRBV28 CASTSAGAGETQYF
TRBV29-1 CSVASGQQFF
TRBV6-1 CASRDRRNQPQHF
TRBV20-1 CSCLTGSGNTIYF
TRBV4-1 CASSRGGSTNEKLFF